The source of this T cell receptor (beta chain) is a study of T cells in Graves' hyperthyroidism and ophthalmopathy. Study findings and constraints: Most clonotypes that expanded in the thyroid above 0.001 also showed up in blood.

Hyperthyroidism, newly diagnosed and lasting under 2 months, affected patients aged 18 to 65. Lactation, pregnancy, other autoimmune disease or uncontrolled infection excluded patients. The CDR3 spans 14 residues. Trimming stripped 5 bases from V and 2 bases from J, with 12 bases between. Germline loops: CDR1 SGHTA, CDR2 FQGTGA. In its sample, this clonotype was seen a few times. Its specificity is not known. There were TCR beta CDR3 regions amplified from RNA transcripts. When the TCR CDR3 underwent first-round RT-PCR, the HTBI primer set was used. One entry per CDR3 protein, called by TCRdb with MiXCR from the multiplex PCR reads. The profile covers 350,000 or so distinct CDR3 sequences, with roughly 23% appearing a single time and around 48% taken by the ten largest.

The source is a woman aged 45-65 years with Graves' hyperthyroidism. The chain uses TRBV7-3 and TRBJ2-5, with D possibly matching TRBD2 (6 bases). The sample taken for sequencing was blood. CDR3: CASSAPGLQETQYF. In nucleotides, the CDR3 is TGTGCCAGCAGCGCCCCGGGACTTCAAGAGACCCAGTACTTC.